What follows is one TCR beta chain and its context. The entry originates in a study of blood T cell repertoires in COVID-19. Study-wide context: Samples representing acute and convalescent COVID-19 were sourced from the United States, Italy and Spain.

The CDR3 covers 16 residues. With V trimmed by 4 bases and J by 0 bases, 5 bases remained unmatched. CDR1 is LNHDA, CDR2 SQIVND, per germline (reference sequence). Using immunoSEQ multiplex PCR, the repertoire was profiled, and TCRdb retains in-frame clones only, with some absent. The table shows about 46,000 clones, with roughly 85% occurring only once. This TCR derives from a man aged 60 to 75 with acute or convalescent COVID-19. Sequencing input: peripheral blood. V gene TRBV19 combines with J gene TRBJ2-1, with 8 bases matching TRBD2. The CDR3 reads CASSTGSGSSYNEQFF. CDR3 in DNA: TGTGCCAGTAGTACGGGAAGCGGGAGCTCCTACAATGAGCAGTTCTTC.